Each of the 25 T cell receptor beta chains below was sequenced from the same sample in a study of blood T cell repertoires in COVID-19. Generated by immunoSEQ multiplex PCR, the TCRdb table keeps only in-frame clones and is missing some. The sample lists around 60,000 clones; roughly 84% were seen once. The sample comprised peripheral blood. These receptors were taken from a man between 60 and 75 years old with COVID-19, enrolled during active disease.

The chain recombines TRBV19 with TRBJ1-2, with 7 bases lining up with TRBD1. This CDR3 has 14 residues. The germline V gene encodes CDR1 LNHDA and CDR2 SQIVND (reference sequence). The V segment lost 4 bases and the J segment 2 bases; nucleotides outside the gene matches: 4. The CDR3 sequence: CASSKGTANYGYTF. DNA of the CDR3: TGTGCCAGTAGTAAAGGGACAGCCAACTATGGCTACACCTTC.

In DNA, the CDR3 is TGTGCCAGCAGTTACTCGGCCTTCGGCAATCAGCCCCAGCATTTT. Protein: CASSYSAFGNQPQHF. The chain couples TRBV6-5 to TRBJ1-5; D call uncertain. V lost 0 bases to trimming and J lost 2 bases, with 8 bases between them. CDR1 and CDR2 from the germline V gene are MNHEY and SVGAGI. The CDR3 contains 15 residues.

The chain combines TRBV5-4 with TRBJ2-3, with 9 bases that match TRBD2. The CDR3 runs to 16 residues. The V gene's germline CDR1 is SGHNT and CDR2 YYREEE (reference sequence). Losses at the gene ends were 0 bases for V and 7 bases for J; bases not matched to a gene: 9. The CDR3 sequence is CASSLGAGGPENTQYF. DNA of the CDR3: TGTGCCAGCAGCTTGGGGGCGGGGGGGCCGGAAAATACGCAGTATTTT. The complete variable domain, with remaining parts taken from reference TRBV5-4 and TRBJ2-3, reads ETGVTQSPTHLIKTRGQQVTLRCSSQSGHNTVSWYQQALGQGPQFIFQYYREEENGRGNFPPRFSGLQFPNYSSELNVNALELDDSALYLCASSLGAGGPENTQYFGPGTRLTVL.

V gene TRBV6-5 combines with J gene TRBJ2-7; the D gene is possibly TRBD1 (5 bases). V lost 0 bases and J 6 bases, leaving 18 bases between the germline ends. Germline V lookup: CDR1 MNHEY, CDR2 SVGAGI. The CDR3 sequence is 16 residues long. The CDR3 sequence is CASSYSGQGGIIEQYF. In DNA form, the CDR3 reads TGTGCCAGCAGTTACTCGGGGCAGGGTGGGATCATCGAGCAGTACTTC.

This clone has more than one count but fewer than ten. The DNA of the CDR3 is TGTGCCACCAGTGATTTGCCGGGACAGGGTAGCCAAGAGACCCAGTACTTC. Protein: CATSDLPGQGSQETQYF. This rearrangement joins TRBV24-1 to TRBJ2-5, with TRBD1 identical over 9 bases. CDR3 length equals 17 residues. Per germline, CDR1 KGHDR and CDR2 SFDVKD. V was pared by 0 bases and J by 1 base, with 5 bases of the junction left unmatched.

The V call is TRBV6-1, the J call TRBJ2-5; D is undetermined. The CDR3 extends over 15 amino acids. Trimming left V 1 base short and J 1 base short, with 10 bases between. Germline values: CDR1 MNHNS, CDR2 SASEGT. This CDR3 is CASSEETLVQETQYF. DNA of the CDR3: TGTGCCAGCAGTGAAGAAACGCTAGTCCAAGAGACCCAGTACTTC.

The CDR3 DNA is TGTGCCAGCAGTGTTGACAGCCAAGAGACCCAGTACTTC. Translated: CASSVDSQETQYF. The gene calls are TRBV11-3 and TRBJ2-5; D may be TRBD1 (5 bases). V lost 6 bases, J lost 1 base, and 9 bases lay in between. Germline lookup yields CDR1 SGHNT and CDR2 YENEEA. This CDR3 comprises 13 residues.

This clone was seen only a few times. The chain carries TRBV9 and TRBJ2-2; the match to TRBD2 covers 7 bases. The junction had 4 bases not matched to a gene; V was cut back by 0 bases and J by 5 bases. The CDR3 extends over 15 amino acids. Germline CDR1 and CDR2: SGDLS and YYNGEE. The CDR3 DNA sequence: TGTGCCAGCAGCGTAGATCTAGCGGTTACCGGGGAGCTGTTTTTT. It codes for CASSVDLAVTGELFF.

The V and J genes are TRBV10-1 and TRBJ1-4; 7 bases align to TRBD1. The CDR3 sequence is 13 residues long. In germline, CDR1 is WNHNN, CDR2 SYGVQD (reference sequence). V trimming: 3 bases; J trimming: 10 bases; junction bases outside the gene matches: 5. This CDR3 is CASSDRGYGKLFF. The CDR3 nucleotides read TGCGCCAGCAGTGACAGGGGGTACGGAAAACTGTTTTTT.

J is TRBJ2-2 and V is TRBV28; D not resolved. The germline V gene has CDR1 MDHEN and CDR2 SYDVKM. This CDR3 spans 15 amino acids. Trimming pared 1 base from V and 0 bases from J, leaving 6 bases between. CDR3 protein: CASSLSRANTGELFF. The CDR3 nucleotides read TGTGCCAGCAGTTTATCTCGGGCGAACACCGGGGAGCTGTTTTTT.

Points on this clone: The DNA is omitted, as the CDR3 cannot be located on it reliably, and the CDR3 follows TCRdb's listing. The chain recombines TRBV2 with TRBJ1-1. 13 amino acids form the CDR3, both terminal residues included. The germline CDR1 and CDR2 sequences are SNHLY and FYNNEI. CDR3 residues: CASILGGYTEAFF.

In this sample, this clone turned up once. The CDR3 DNA reads as TGCGCCAGCAGCATTGCTCGTTTAGACACTGAAGCTTTCTTT. Its protein product is CASSIARLDTEAFF. This rearrangement joins TRBV5-1 to TRBJ1-1; D is undetermined. The CDR3 contains 14 residues. V lost 4 bases and J 3 bases, leaving 13 bases between the germline ends. CDR1 is SGHRS and CDR2 is YFSETQ in the germline V gene.

The chain employs TRBV25-1 and TRBJ1-1; TRBD1 aligns across 8 bases. With 6 bases clipped from V and 6 bases from J, the junction kept 6 bases outside the gene matches. The CDR3 spans 13 residues. Germline CDR1 and CDR2: MGHDK and SYGVNS. The CDR3 reads CASSVDRGSEAFF. The CDR3 DNA is TGTGCCAGCAGCGTCGACAGGGGCTCTGAAGCTTTCTTT.

This chain uses TRBV25-1 with TRBJ2-5, with TRBD2 matching 16 bases. CDR1 MGHDK and CDR2 SYGVNS come from the germline V gene. The CDR3 length is 17 residues. J lost 7 bases, V lost 5 bases, and 10 bases had no gene match. The DNA for the CDR3 is TGTGCCAGCAGTTCAATCACCGGGACTAGCGGGGGGGGGACCCAGTACTTC. Its protein product is CASSSITGTSGGGTQYF.

This chain links TRBV9 with TRBJ2-1; TRBD2 matches 10 bases. Germline trimming cut 5 bases from V and 2 bases from J; bases unmatched to any gene: 10. The CDR3 sequence is 17 residues long. In germline, CDR1 is SGDLS, CDR2 YYNGEE. In DNA form, the CDR3 reads TGTGCCAGCAGTGAAATATATGGGACTAGCGCCTACAATGAGCAGTTCTTC. As protein: CASSEIYGTSAYNEQFF.

This clone was detected only once. The rearrangement joins TRBV5-1 to TRBJ2-5; TRBD2 aligns across 7 bases. This CDR3 has 16 residues. The germline V gene encodes CDR1 SGHRS and CDR2 YFSETQ. Losses at the gene ends were 5 bases for V and 4 bases for J; bases not matched to a gene: 14. The CDR3 nucleotides read TGCGCCAGCAGTTTATCTAGCGGCTTGACGGCAGAGACCCAGTACTTC. This gives the protein CASSLSSGLTAETQYF. Combining the CDR3 with reference TRBV5-1 and TRBJ2-5 gives the whole variable domain KAGVTQTPRYLIKTRGQQVTLSCSPISGHRSVSWYQQTPGQGLQFLFEYFSETQRNKGNFPGRFSGRQFSNSRSEMNVSTLELGDSALYLCASSLSSGLTAETQYFGPGTRLLVL.

This clone showed up just once. The chain has TRBV2 and TRBJ2-5; D possibly corresponds to TRBD1 (6 bases). The CDR3 is 14 amino acids. V lost 6 bases and J 1 base, leaving 12 bases between the germline ends. CDR1 is SNHLY and CDR2 is FYNNEI in the germline V gene. The DNA for the CDR3 is TGTGCCAGCAGCCAACAGGGACCCCAAGAGACCCAGTACTTC. Residues: CASSQQGPQETQYF.

This clone occurred once. As DNA, the CDR3 is TGTGCCAGCAGCTTGGACAGGGGTGGGTGGGCTTTCTTT. Translation: CASSLDRGGWAFF. J is TRBJ1-1 and V is TRBV13; TRBD1 aligns across 9 bases. The CDR3 covers 13 residues. Per germline, CDR1 PRHDT and CDR2 FYEKMQ (reference sequence). The V and J ends lost 3 bases and 11 bases, in that order; junction bases with no gene match: 7.

This chain links TRBV9 with TRBJ2-7; D uncertain. Trimming cost V 0 bases and J 5 bases, with 15 bases left between them. The V gene's germline CDR1 is SGDLS and CDR2 YYNGEE. This CDR3 is 15 amino acids long. As DNA, the CDR3 is TGTGCCAGCAGCGTAGTAGGTAGCCTCCGGGACGAGCAGTACTTC. The encoded protein is CASSVVGSLRDEQYF.

The chain uses TRBV21-1 and TRBJ2-7; the DNA was not compared with TRBD1, the D call given in the table. TRBV21-1 is designated a pseudogene. The CDR3 runs 16 residues. The CDR3: CASSKGSGQGVHEQYF. For the CDR3, the DNA is TGTGCCAGCAGCAAAGGGTCTGGACAGGGGGTCCACGAGCAGTACTTC.

This chain uses TRBV5-1 with TRBJ1-2; possible D gene TRBD1, 5 bases. CDR1 SGHRS and CDR2 YFSETQ come from the germline V gene. This CDR3 comprises 15 residues. Trimming removed 4 bases from V and 6 bases from J, with 19 bases in between. The CDR3 loop is CASSGLGEGVDGYTF. CDR3 in DNA: TGCGCCAGCAGCGGACTGGGGGAGGGAGTGGATGGCTACACCTTC.

This clone was detected a few times. The rearrangement joins TRBV6-1 to TRBJ1-2; 7 bases map to TRBD1. The J segment lost 7 bases and the V segment lost 0 bases, leaving 8 bases of the junction unmatched. The CDR3 covers 15 residues. Germline V gene lookup returns CDR1 MNHNS and CDR2 SASEGT. Written as DNA, the CDR3 is TGTGCCAGCAGTGAAGCGCGAGACAGGGACGCTGGCTACACCTTC. Protein product: CASSEARDRDAGYTF.

The chain employs TRBV5-1 and TRBJ1-2; unclear D gene. The CDR3 runs to 13 residues. The germline gives CDR1 SGHRS, CDR2 YFSETQ. V lost 3 bases to trimming and J lost 3 bases, with 9 bases between them. CDR3 bases: TGCGCCAGCAGCTCTTTCGCGGACTATGGCTACACCTTC. Translated: CASSSFADYGYTF.

V is TRBV7-9 and J is TRBJ2-3, with a tentative D call TRBD2 (5 bases). The ends were cut back, 4 bases at V and 4 bases at J, with 12 bases in the middle. The CDR3 is made up of 14 amino acids. Germline V gives CDR1 SEHNR, CDR2 FQNEAQ (reference sequence). The CDR3 protein is CASSSGGGADTQYF. CDR3 nucleotides: TGTGCCAGCAGCTCCGGAGGTGGCGCAGATACGCAGTATTTT.

The chain is built from TRBV19 and TRBJ2-3; 11 bases fit TRBD1. Trimming cost V 6 bases and J 4 bases; bases outside gene matches: 6. The germline CDR1 and CDR2 sequences are LNHDA and SQIVND (reference sequence). This CDR3 has 15 amino acids. This chain's CDR3 is CASRQGQGAADTQYF. CDR3 coding DNA: TGTGCCAGTAGGCAAGGACAGGGGGCCGCAGATACGCAGTATTTT. Together with reference TRBV19 and TRBJ2-3, the CDR3 gives the full variable domain: DGGITQSPKYLFRKEGQNVTLSCEQNLNHDAMYWYRQDPGQGLRLIYYSQIVNDFQKGDIAEGYSVSREKKESFPLTVTSAQKNPTAFYLCASRQGQGAADTQYFGPGTRLTVL.